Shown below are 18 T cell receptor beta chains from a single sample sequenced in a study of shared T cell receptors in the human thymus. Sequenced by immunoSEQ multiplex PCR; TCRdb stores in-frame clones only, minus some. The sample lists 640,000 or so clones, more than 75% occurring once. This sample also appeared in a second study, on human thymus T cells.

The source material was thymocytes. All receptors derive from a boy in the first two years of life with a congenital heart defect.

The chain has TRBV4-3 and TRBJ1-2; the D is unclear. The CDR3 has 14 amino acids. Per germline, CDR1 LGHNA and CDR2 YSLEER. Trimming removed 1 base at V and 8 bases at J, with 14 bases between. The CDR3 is CASSQGLYGEGYTF. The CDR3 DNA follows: TGCGCCAGCAGCCAAGGTCTTTACGGGGAGGGCTACACCTTC.

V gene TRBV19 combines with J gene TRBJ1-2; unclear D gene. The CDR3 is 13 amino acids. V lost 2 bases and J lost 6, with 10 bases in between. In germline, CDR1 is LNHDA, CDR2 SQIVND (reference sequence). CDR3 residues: CASSIPGMNGYTF. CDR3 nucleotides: TGTGCCAGTAGTATACCGGGTATGAATGGCTACACCTTC.

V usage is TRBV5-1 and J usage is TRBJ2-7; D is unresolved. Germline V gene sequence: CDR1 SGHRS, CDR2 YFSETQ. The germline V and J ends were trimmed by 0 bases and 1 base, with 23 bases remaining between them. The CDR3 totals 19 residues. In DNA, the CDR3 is TGCGCCAGCAGCTTGGTCTCTGGTCCGGGTCCAACAACGTCCTACGAGCAGTACTTC. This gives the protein CASSLVSGPGPTTSYEQYF.

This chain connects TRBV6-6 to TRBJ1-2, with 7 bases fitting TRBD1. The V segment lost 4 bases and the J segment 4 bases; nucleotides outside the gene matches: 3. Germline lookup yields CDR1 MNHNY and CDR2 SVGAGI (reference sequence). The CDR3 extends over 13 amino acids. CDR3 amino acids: CASSWDRTYGYTF. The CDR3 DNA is TGTGCCAGCAGTTGGGACAGAACCTATGGCTACACCTTC.

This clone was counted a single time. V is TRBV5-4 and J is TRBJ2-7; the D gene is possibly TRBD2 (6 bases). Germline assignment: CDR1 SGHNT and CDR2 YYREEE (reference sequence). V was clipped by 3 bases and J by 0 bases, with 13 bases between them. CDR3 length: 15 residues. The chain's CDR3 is CASSSGTYNSYEQYF. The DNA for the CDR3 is TGTGCCAGCAGCTCAGGGACTTATAACTCCTACGAGCAGTACTTC.

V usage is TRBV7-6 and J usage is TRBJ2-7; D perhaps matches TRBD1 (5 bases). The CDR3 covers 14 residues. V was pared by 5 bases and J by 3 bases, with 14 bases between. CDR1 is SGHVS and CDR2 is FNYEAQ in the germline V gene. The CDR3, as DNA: TGTGCCAGCAGCCTTAAGGGGCAGAACTACGAGCAGTACTTC. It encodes CASSLKGQNYEQYF.

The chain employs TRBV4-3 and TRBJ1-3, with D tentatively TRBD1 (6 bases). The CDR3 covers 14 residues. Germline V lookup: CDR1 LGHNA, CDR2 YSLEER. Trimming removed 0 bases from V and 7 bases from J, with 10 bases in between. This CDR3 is CASSQEHRDNTIYF. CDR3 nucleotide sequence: TGCGCCAGCAGCCAAGAACACAGGGACAACACCATATATTTT.

CDR3 sequence reads: CASSLLISLAGSYEQYF. The DNA of the CDR3 is TGTGCCAGCAGTTTATTGATAAGCCTAGCGGGTTCCTACGAGCAGTACTTC. This sequence joins TRBV28 and TRBJ2-7; 8 nucleotides line up with TRBD2. The V and J ends lost 1 base and 1 base, in that order; junction bases with no gene match: 9. The CDR3 sequence is 17 residues long. Germline lookup yields CDR1 MDHEN and CDR2 SYDVKM.

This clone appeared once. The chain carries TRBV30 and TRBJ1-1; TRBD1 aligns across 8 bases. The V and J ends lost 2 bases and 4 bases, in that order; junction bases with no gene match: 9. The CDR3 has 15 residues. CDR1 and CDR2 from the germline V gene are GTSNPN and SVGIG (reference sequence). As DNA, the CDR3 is TGTGCCTGGAGTAGAACCAGGGGGCGTACCACTGAAGCTTTCTTT. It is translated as CAWSRTRGRTTEAFF.

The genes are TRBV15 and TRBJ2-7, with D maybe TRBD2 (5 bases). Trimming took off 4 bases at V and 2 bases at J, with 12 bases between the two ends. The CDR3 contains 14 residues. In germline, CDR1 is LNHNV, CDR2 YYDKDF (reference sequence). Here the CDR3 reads CATSTRGRAYEQYF. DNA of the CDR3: TGTGCCACCAGCACCCGGGGAAGGGCCTACGAGCAGTACTTC.

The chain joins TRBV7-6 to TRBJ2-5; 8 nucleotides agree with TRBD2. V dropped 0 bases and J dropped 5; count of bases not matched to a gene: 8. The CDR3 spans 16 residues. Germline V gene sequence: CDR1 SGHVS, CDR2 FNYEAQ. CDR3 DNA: TGTGCCAGCAGCTTAGCTTACGGGAGGGCCTGGGAGACCCAGTACTTC. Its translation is CASSLAYGRAWETQYF.

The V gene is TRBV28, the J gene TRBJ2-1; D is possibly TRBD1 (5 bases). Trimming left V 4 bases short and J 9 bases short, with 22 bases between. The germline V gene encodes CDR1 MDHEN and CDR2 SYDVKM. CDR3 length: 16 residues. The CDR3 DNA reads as TGTGCCAGCAGTTCGTCCGGCGGACAAGGGGTTTCTGAGCAGTTCTTC. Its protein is CASSSSGGQGVSEQFF. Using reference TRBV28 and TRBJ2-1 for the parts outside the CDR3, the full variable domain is DVKVTQSSRYLVKRTGEKVFLECVQDMDHENMFWYRQDPGLGLRLIYFSYDVKMKEKGDIPEGYSVSREKKERFSLILESASTNQTSMYLCASSSSGGQGVSEQFFGPGTRLTVL.

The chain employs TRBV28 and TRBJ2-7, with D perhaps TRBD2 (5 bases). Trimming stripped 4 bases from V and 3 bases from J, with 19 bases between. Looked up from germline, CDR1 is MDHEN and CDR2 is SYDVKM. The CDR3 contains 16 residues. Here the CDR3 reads CASSCRSGKFFYEQYF. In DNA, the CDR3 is TGTGCCAGCAGTTGTAGGTCCGGGAAATTTTTCTACGAGCAGTACTTC.

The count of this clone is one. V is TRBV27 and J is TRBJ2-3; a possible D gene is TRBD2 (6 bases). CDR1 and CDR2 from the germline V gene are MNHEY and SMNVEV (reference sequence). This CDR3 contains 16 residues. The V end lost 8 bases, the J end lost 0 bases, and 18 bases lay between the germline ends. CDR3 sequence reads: CASGPGRGPSTDTQYF. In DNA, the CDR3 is TGTGCCAGCGGCCCCGGGCGGGGTCCAAGCACAGATACGCAGTATTTT.

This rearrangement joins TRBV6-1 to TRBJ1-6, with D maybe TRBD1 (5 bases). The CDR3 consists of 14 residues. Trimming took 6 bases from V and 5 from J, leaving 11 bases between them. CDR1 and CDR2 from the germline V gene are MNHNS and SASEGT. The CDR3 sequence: CASSEGLHNSPLHF. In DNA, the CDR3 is TGTGCCAGCAGCGAGGGACTGCATAATTCACCCCTCCACTTT.

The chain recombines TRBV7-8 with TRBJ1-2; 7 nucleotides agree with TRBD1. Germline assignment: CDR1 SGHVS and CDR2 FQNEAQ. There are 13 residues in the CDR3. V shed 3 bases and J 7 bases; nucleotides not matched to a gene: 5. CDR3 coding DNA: TGTGCCAGCAGCTTTCGACAGGGATTTGGCTACACCTTC. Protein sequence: CASSFRQGFGYTF.

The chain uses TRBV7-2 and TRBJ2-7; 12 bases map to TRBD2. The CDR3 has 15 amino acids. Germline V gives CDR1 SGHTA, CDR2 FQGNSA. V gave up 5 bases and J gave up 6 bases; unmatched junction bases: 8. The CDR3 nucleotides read TGTGCCAGCAGCCCGGTACTAGCGGGGGGCCCCGAGCAGTACTTC. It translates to CASSPVLAGGPEQYF.

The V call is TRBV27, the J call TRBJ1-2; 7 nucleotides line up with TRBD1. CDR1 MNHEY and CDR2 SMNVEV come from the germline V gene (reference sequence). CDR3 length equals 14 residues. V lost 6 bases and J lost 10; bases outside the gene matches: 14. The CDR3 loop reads CASSRNPGQDVYTF. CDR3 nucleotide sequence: TGTGCCAGCAGCCGTAACCCCGGACAGGACGTCTACACCTTC.